This T cell receptor beta chain was documented in a study of T cells after yellow fever vaccination. About this clonotype itself: Antigen specificity is unknown.

Study-wide results and limits: Detected again after the booster were most primary-vaccination clones, at 95% to 98% CD4 and 70% to 90% CD8.

CDR1 and CDR2 from the germline V gene are SEHNR and FQNEAQ (reference sequence). This CDR3 is 15 amino acids long. The V end lost 4 bases, the J end lost 0 bases, and 11 bases lay between the germline ends. A universal primer site and UMIs were added as TCR cDNA was made by 5'RACE template switching. TCRdb reprocessed the 5' RACE reads via MiXCR and lists one record per CDR3 protein. The sample comprises hundreds of thousands of distinct CDR3 sequences, roughly 14% of which are singletons, and about 14% rests with the top ten. The sequenced sample was PBMCs, obtained on the day of the yellow fever booster vaccination. The chain combines TRBV7-9 with TRBJ2-3; possibly TRBD2 for D (5 bases). The TCR sequence derives from a young man who received the YFV17D yellow fever vaccine. The CDR3 region has the DNA TGTGCCAGCAGCTCCAGATGGACTAGCACAGATACGCAGTATTTT. Translated: CASSSRWTSTDTQYF.